These 14 T cell receptor beta chains originate from one sample sequenced in a study of T cell repertoires in cytomegalovirus infection. TCRdb itself ran the reads through MiXCR, one entry per CDR3 protein. The sample comprises about 920,000 distinct CDR3 sequences, roughly 31% of which are singletons, and about 14% rests with the top ten. No cognate antigen is known for these TCRs. The input for sequencing was cultured CD8+ T cells from PBMCs, taken from culture after CMV antigen stimulation. Source of these receptors: a human donor in good health (CMV status not recorded). Some clones in this sample may be carry-over from other donors' samples.

This chain links TRBV12-3 or TRBV12-4 with TRBJ2-1; D is uncertain. Trimming cost V 1 base and J 6 bases, with 7 bases left between them. The CDR3 is 13 amino acids. In DNA form, the CDR3 reads TGTGCCAGCAGTTTAGTCTGGCCCAATGAGCAGTTCTTC. Its protein is CASSLVWPNEQFF.

The chain employs TRBV2 and TRBJ1-1, with D perhaps matching TRBD1 (5 bases). The CDR3 totals 12 residues. V was clipped by 7 bases and J by 4 bases, with 10 bases between them. The germline gives CDR1 SNHLY, CDR2 FYNNEI. The CDR3 DNA reads TGTGCCAGCAAATGGAGGGGCACTGAAGCTTTCTTT. It codes for CASKWRGTEAFF. Complete variable domain (other parts from reference TRBV2 and TRBJ1-1): EPEVTQTPSHQVTQMGQEVILRCVPISNHLYFYWYRQILGQKVEFLVSFYNNEISEKSEIFDDQFSVERPDGSNFTLKIRSTKLEDSAMYFCASKWRGTEAFFGQGTRLTVV.

V is TRBV24-1 and J is TRBJ1-1; maybe TRBD1 (5 bases). Trimming shortened V by 4 bases and J by 3 bases, and 14 bases separated the two germline ends. Germline lookup yields CDR1 KGHDR and CDR2 SFDVKD. CDR3 length: 15 residues. CDR3 sequence: CATSDGSSGDTEAFF. For the CDR3, the DNA is TGTGCCACCAGTGACGGGTCCTCGGGGGACACTGAAGCTTTCTTT.

The rearrangement joins TRBV4-1 to TRBJ2-3, with a possible D match to TRBD2 (7 bases). Germline V gene sequence: CDR1 MGHRA, CDR2 YSYEKL. There are 13 residues in the CDR3. V was trimmed by 8 bases and J by 3 bases, leaving 12 bases between them. The DNA for the CDR3 is TGCGCCAGCGGCAGGGGAGGGACAGATACGCAGTATTTT. This codes for CASGRGGTDTQYF.

This sequence joins TRBV4-3 and TRBJ2-1; 7 bases are shared with TRBD2. V shed 0 bases, J shed 8 bases, and the junction held 10 bases outside the gene matches. The CDR3 runs 16 residues. Germline CDR1 LGHNA, CDR2 YSLEER. This CDR3 is CASSQDGREVGHEQFF. CDR3 nucleotide sequence: TGCGCCAGCAGCCAAGATGGGAGGGAGGTTGGCCATGAGCAGTTCTTC.

The chain links TRBV2 to TRBJ2-7, with 8 bases fitting TRBD2. CDR1 and CDR2 (germline): SNHLY, FYNNEI. CDR3 length: 17 amino acids. V was pared by 4 bases and J by 2 bases, with 13 bases of the junction left unmatched. CDR3 nucleotides: TGTGCCAGCAGTGGGATAGCGACTAGCGAGGATCCCTACGAGCAGTACTTC. Its translation: CASSGIATSEDPYEQYF.

This clonotype has a count of ten or more. This chain joins TRBV7-6 and TRBJ2-1, with D perhaps being TRBD1 or TRBD2 (6 bases each). CDR3 size: 16 residues. Germline-derived CDR1 and CDR2 are SGHVS and FNYEAQ. Trimming shortened V by 2 bases and J by 0 bases, and 11 bases separated the two germline ends. DNA of the CDR3: TGTGCCAGCAGCTTATACGGGGGCGGCTCCTACAATGAGCAGTTCTTC. Translated: CASSLYGGGSYNEQFF.

This clonotype was seen ten or more times. V usage is TRBV12-3 or TRBV12-4 and J usage is TRBJ2-1; 9 nucleotides match TRBD2. This CDR3 spans 20 amino acids. V gave up 0 bases and J gave up 2 bases; unmatched junction bases: 14. CDR3 sequence (DNA): TGTGCCAGCAGTTTAGCGTCGGCGGACACAGGGACTAGCACCTACAATGAGCAGTTCTTC. As protein: CASSLASADTGTSTYNEQFF.

This clonotype was observed at least ten times. The V and J genes are TRBV7-2 and TRBJ1-1; no clear D gene. This CDR3 contains 15 residues. V lost 5 bases and J lost 7, with 20 bases in between. Germline values: CDR1 SGHTA, CDR2 FQGNSA. CDR3 protein: CASSPHSTDIFEAFF. The CDR3 coding sequence is TGTGCCAGCAGCCCCCACTCGACGGATATTTTTGAAGCTTTCTTT. Complete variable domain (other parts from reference TRBV7-2 and TRBJ1-1): GAGVSQSPSNKVTEKGKDVELRCDPISGHTALYWYRQSLGQGLEFLIYFQGNSAPDKSGLPSDRFSAERTGGSVSTLTIQRTQQEDSAVYLCASSPHSTDIFEAFFGQGTRLTVV.

The genes are TRBV5-6 and TRBJ1-1, with D uncertain. Trimming removed 1 base from V and 1 base from J, with 8 bases in between. This CDR3 has 14 residues. Germline loops: CDR1 SGHDT, CDR2 YYEEEE. The CDR3 reads CASSLPRQNTEAFF. Written as DNA, the CDR3 is TGTGCCAGCAGCTTGCCCCGGCAGAACACTGAAGCTTTCTTT.

This clonotype was seen only a few times. The chain combines TRBV7-9 with TRBJ1-2; the D is unclear. The germline V gene encodes CDR1 SEHNR and CDR2 FQNEAQ (reference sequence). V dropped 4 bases and J dropped 2 bases, with 14 bases sitting between them. This CDR3 is 15 amino acids long. CDR3 loop: CASSSGRTANYGYTF. The CDR3 nucleotides read TGTGCCAGCAGCTCCGGCCGGACGGCAAACTATGGCTACACCTTC.

In its sample, this clonotype was seen many times. The rearrangement uses TRBV7-9 and TRBJ2-5, with TRBD2 identical over 8 bases. The CDR3 covers 15 residues. V trimming: 5 bases; J trimming: 5 bases; junction bases outside the gene matches: 10. Germline V gene data show CDR1 as SEHNR and CDR2 as FQNEAQ (reference sequence). CDR3 amino acids: CASSQGAGARETQYF. Written as DNA, the CDR3 is TGTGCCAGCAGCCAAGGAGCGGGGGCCCGGGAGACCCAGTACTTC. Filled out from reference TRBV7-9 and TRBJ2-5, the complete variable domain reads DTGVSQNPRHKITKRGQNVTFRCDPISEHNRLYWYRQTLGQGPEFLTYFQNEAQLEKSRLLSDRFSAERPKGSFSTLEIQRTEQGDSAMYLCASSQGAGARETQYFGPGTRLLVL.

V usage is TRBV6-2 or TRBV6-3 and J usage is TRBJ2-1; D is unclear. V was shortened by 9 bases and J by 2 bases, with 17 bases between the two germline ends. Looked up from germline, CDR1 is MNHEY and CDR2 is SVGEGT. The CDR3 totals 15 residues. CDR3 protein: CASGGLTVPYNEQFF. CDR3 in DNA: TGTGCCAGTGGTGGGCTTACTGTTCCCTACAATGAGCAGTTCTTC.

This clonotype was counted ten times or more. The CDR3 protein is CASSLVLGAEAFF. Written as DNA, the CDR3 is TGTGCCAGCAGCTTAGTGTTGGGTGCGGAAGCTTTCTTT. V is TRBV7-9 and J is TRBJ1-1, with D unresolved. The V gene's germline CDR1 is SEHNR and CDR2 FQNEAQ (reference sequence). Trimming cost V 1 base and J 8 bases, with 11 bases left between them. The CDR3 has 13 residues.